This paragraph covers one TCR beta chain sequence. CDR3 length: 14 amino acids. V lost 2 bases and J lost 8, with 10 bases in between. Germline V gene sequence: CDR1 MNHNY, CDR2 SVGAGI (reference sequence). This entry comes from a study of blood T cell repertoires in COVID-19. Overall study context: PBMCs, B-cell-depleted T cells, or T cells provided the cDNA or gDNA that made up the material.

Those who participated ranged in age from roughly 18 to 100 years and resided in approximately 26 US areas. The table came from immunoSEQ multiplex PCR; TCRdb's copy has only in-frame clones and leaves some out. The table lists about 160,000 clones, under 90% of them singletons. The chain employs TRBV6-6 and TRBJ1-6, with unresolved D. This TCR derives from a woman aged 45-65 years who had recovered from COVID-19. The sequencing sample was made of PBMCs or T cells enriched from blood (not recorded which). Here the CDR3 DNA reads TGTGCCAGCAGTTACCCCCCTAACGATTCACCCCTCCACTTT. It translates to CASSYPPNDSPLHF.